This T cell receptor beta chain was documented in a study of T cells in localized non-small cell lung cancer. Study results and caveats: Turning up in adjacent lung were a median roughly 50 of the top 100 tumor clones.

Clones were read by immunoSEQ multiplex PCR, and TCRdb kept only the in-frame ones, dropping some. The sample lists some 24,000 clones, about 92% occurring once. From germline, CDR1 is MGHDK and CDR2 SYGVNS. Trimming cost V 7 bases and J 6 bases, with 8 bases left between them. CDR3 length equals 11 residues. A remark on this clone: Its matching antigen is unknown.

This receptor was taken from a man aged 40-75 years with stage III squamous cell lung carcinoma. The chain is built from TRBV25-1 and TRBJ2-3; D is ambiguous. Sequences were derived from peripheral blood, sampled before any cancer treatment. CDR3 coding DNA: TGTGCCAGCACCCTGAGGGATACGCAGTATTTT. It codes for CASTLRDTQYF.